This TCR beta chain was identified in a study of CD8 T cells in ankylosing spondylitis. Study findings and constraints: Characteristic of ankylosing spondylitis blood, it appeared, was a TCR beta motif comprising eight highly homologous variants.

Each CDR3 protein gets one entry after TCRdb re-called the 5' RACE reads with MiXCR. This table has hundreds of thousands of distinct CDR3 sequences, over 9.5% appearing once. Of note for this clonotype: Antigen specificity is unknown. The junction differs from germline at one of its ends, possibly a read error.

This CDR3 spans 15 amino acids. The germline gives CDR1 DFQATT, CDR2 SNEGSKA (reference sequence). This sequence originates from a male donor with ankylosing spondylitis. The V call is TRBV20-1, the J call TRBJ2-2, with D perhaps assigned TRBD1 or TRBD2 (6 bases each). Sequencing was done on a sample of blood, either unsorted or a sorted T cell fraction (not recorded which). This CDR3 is CSARDTRGPGGDLFF. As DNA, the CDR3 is TGCAGTGCTAGAGACACCCGGGGGCCTGGCGGGGATCTGTTTTTT.